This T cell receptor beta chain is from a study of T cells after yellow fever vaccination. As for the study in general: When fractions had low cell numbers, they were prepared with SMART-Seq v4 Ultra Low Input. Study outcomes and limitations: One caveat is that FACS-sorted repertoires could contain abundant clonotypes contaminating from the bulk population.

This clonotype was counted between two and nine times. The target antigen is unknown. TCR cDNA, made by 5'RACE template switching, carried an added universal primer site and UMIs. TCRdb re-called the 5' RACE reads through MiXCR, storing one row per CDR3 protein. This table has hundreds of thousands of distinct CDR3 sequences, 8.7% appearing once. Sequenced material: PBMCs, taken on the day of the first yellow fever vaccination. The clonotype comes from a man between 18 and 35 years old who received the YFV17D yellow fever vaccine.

The CDR3: CASSYTQPSRGVTDTQYF. In nucleotides, the CDR3 is TGTGCCAGCAGTTATACCCAACCCTCCAGGGGTGTCACAGATACGCAGTATTTT. The chain recombines TRBV6-2 or TRBV6-3 with TRBJ2-3; D might be TRBD1 (6 bases). Germline-derived CDR1 and CDR2 are MNHEY and SVGEGT. The CDR3 runs 18 residues. Between the trimmed V and J ends, which lost 3 bases and 2 bases, there was a span of 21 bases.